This record covers a single T cell receptor beta chain. The target antigen is unknown. The data were taken from a study of shared clonotypes between healthy human individuals. General observations from the study: It was anticipated that sequencing depth would influence how many clonotypes donors shared. Non-shared clonotypes were found to have lower generation probabilities than the clonotypes that were shared by all four of the sorted-subset donors.

CD8 cells classed as naive were CD45RO-negative and positively selected for CCR7, excluding terminally differentiated effector memory CD45RA+ cells. Profiling relied on immunoSEQ multiplex PCR, and the TCRdb table lists in-frame clones only, not all of them. The sample records millions of clones, under 95% being singletons. CDR3 length: 14 amino acids. Trimming stripped 6 bases from V and 2 bases from J, with 14 bases between. Germline values: CDR1 SEHNR, CDR2 FQNEAQ (reference sequence). The clonotype comes from a man younger than 30 in good health. Some clones in this sample may be carry-over from other donors' samples. Sequencing was performed on naive CD8+ T cells from PBMCs. The chain has TRBV7-9 and TRBJ2-7, with D tentatively TRBD1 (6 bases). For the CDR3, the DNA is TGTGCCAGCAGTCCGAACAGGGTCCCCTACGAGCAGTACTTC. Translated: CASSPNRVPYEQYF.